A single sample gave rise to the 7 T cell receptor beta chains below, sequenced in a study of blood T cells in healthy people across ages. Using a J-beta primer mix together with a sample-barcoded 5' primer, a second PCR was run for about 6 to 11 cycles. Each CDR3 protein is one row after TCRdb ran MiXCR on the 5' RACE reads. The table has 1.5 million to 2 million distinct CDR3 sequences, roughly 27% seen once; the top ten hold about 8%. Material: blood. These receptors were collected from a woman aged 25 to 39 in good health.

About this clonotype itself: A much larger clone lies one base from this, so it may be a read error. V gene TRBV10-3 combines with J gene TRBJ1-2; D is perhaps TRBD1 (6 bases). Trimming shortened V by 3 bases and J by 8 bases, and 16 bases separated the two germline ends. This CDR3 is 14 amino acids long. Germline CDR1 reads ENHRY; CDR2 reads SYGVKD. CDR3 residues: CAISEPPGVGGYTF. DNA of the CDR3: TGTGCCATCAGTGAACCCCCAGGGGTTGGAGGCTACACCTTC.

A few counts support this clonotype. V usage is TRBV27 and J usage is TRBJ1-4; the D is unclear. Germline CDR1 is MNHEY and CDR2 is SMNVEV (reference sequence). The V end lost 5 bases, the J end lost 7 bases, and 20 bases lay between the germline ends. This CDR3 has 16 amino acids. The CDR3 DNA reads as TGTGCCAGCAGTCCGCACGTGCCCGCCGAAGGTGAAAAACTGTTTTTT. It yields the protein CASSPHVPAEGEKLFF.

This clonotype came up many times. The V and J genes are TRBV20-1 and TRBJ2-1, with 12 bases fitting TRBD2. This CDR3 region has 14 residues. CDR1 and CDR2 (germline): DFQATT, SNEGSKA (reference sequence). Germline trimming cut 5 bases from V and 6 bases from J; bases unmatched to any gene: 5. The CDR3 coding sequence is TGCAGTGCTTCTAGCGGGGGGGTGTTCAATGAGCAGTTCTTC. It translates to CSASSGGVFNEQFF.

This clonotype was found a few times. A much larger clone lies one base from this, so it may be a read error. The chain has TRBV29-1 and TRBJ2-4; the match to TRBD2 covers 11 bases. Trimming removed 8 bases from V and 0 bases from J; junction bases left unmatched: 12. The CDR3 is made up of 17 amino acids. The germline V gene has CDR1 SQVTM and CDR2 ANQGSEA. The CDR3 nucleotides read TGCAGCTATCAAGGGGCTAGCGGGAGGCTAGCCAAAAACATTCAGTACTTC. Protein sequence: CSYQGASGRLAKNIQYF.

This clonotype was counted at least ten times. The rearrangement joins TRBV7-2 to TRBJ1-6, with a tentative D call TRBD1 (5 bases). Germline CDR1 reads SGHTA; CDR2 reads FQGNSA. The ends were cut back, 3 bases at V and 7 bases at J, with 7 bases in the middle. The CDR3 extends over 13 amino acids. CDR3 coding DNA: TGTGCCAGCAGCTTCTCAGGGAATTCACCCCTCCACTTT. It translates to CASSFSGNSPLHF.

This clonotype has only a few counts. The CDR3 reads CASSLNSVTDTQYF. In nucleotides, the CDR3 is TGTGCCAGCAGCTTGAATTCCGTCACAGATACGCAGTATTTT. The gene calls are TRBV7-9 and TRBJ2-3; D is undetermined. The V and J ends lost 3 bases and 2 bases respectively, with 9 bases between them. This CDR3 region has 14 residues. The germline V gene has CDR1 SEHNR and CDR2 FQNEAQ (reference sequence).

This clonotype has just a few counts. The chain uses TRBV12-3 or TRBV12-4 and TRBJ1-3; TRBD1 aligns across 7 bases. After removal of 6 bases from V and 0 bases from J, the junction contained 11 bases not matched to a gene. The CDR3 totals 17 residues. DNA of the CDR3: TGTGCCAGCAGCCCTAGGGTAGGGGGCTTCTCTGGAAACACCATATATTTT. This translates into CASSPRVGGFSGNTIYF.